Below, 3 T cell receptor beta chains from the same sample are listed, as sequenced in a study of metastatic and nonmetastatic thyroid tumors. TCRdb re-called the PCR reads via MiXCR. The table includes more than 25,000 clones, around 7% detected once. No patient received treatment before thyroid surgery. Sequencing was done on a sample of blood. These receptors were obtained from a female donor with papillary thyroid cancer or a benign thyroid nodule (not recorded which). Some clones in this sample may be carry-over from other donors' samples.

This clone was recorded many times. The CDR3 reads CASSLATGTYNEQFF. The CDR3 DNA reads TGTGCCAGCAGCCTTGCTACGGGTACCTACAATGAGCAGTTCTTC. The rearrangement uses TRBV7-2 and TRBJ2-1; D gene unclear. Trimming shortened V by 5 bases and J by 2 bases, and 13 bases separated the two germline ends. Germline CDR1 SGHTA, CDR2 FQGNSA. CDR3 size: 15 residues. The full variable domain, its missing parts supplied by reference TRBV7-2 and TRBJ2-1, is GAGVSQSPSNKVTEKGKDVELRCDPISGHTALYWYRQSLGQGLEFLIYFQGNSAPDKSGLPSDRFSAERTGGSVSTLTIQRTQQEDSAVYLCASSLATGTYNEQFFGPGTRLTVL.

This clone was counted many times. V gene TRBV6-1 combines with J gene TRBJ1-5; 8 nucleotides align to TRBD1. The CDR3 has 17 residues. Germline V gene lookup returns CDR1 MNHNS and CDR2 SASEGT. Losses at the gene ends were 7 bases for V and 4 bases for J; bases not matched to a gene: 15. This CDR3 reads CASTGAGGDSLNQPQHF. The CDR3 bases are TGTGCCAGCACCGGGGCAGGGGGCGATTCGTTGAATCAGCCCCAGCATTTT.

This clone occurred many times. The rearrangement joins TRBV6-2 or TRBV6-3 to TRBJ2-5, with D possibly matching TRBD1 (6 bases). The germline CDR1 and CDR2 sequences are MNHEY and SVGEGT. The CDR3 is 13 residues long. The V and J ends lost 5 bases and 4 bases respectively, with 11 bases between them. Written as DNA, the CDR3 is TGTGCCAGCAGTCTATACAGGGCAGAGACCCAGTACTTC. Its protein product is CASSLYRAETQYF.